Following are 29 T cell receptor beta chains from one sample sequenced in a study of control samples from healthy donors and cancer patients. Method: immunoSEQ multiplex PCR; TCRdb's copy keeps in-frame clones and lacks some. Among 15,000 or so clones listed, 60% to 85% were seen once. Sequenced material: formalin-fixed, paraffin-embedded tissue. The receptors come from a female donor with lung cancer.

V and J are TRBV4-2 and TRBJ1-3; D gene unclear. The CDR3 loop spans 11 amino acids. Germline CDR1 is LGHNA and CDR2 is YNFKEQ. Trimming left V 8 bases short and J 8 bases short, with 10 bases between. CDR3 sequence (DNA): TGTGCCAGCGGCCGAACGGACACCATATATTTT. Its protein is CASGRTDTIYF.

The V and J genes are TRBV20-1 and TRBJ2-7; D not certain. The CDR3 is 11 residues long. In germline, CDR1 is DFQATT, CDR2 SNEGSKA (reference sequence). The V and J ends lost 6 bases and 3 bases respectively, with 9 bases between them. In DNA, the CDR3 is TGCAGTGCAAAGGGCATCTACGAGCAGTACTTC. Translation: CSAKGIYEQYF.

The CDR3 reads CASSYSGLQPQHF. CDR3 bases: TGTGCCAGCAGTTACTCAGGGCTTCAGCCCCAGCATTTT. V gene TRBV6-2 or TRBV6-3 combines with J gene TRBJ1-5, with D unclear. Trimming cost V 0 bases and J 6 bases, with 6 bases left between them. Germline V lookup: CDR1 MNHEY, CDR2 SVGEGT. The CDR3 runs 13 residues.

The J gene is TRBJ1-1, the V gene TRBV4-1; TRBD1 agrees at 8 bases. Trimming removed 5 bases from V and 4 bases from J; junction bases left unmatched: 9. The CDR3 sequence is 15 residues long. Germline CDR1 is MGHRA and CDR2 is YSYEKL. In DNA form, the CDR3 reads TGCGCCAGCAGCTTACAGGGGGGGAGGAGCACTGAAGCTTTCTTT. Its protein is CASSLQGGRSTEAFF.

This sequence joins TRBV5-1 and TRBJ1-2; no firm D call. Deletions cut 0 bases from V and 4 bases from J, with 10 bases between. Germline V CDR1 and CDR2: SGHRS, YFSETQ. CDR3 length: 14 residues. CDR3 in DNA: TGCGCCAGCAGCTTGGGGGTATTGGGCTATGGCTACACCTTC. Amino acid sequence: CASSLGVLGYGYTF.

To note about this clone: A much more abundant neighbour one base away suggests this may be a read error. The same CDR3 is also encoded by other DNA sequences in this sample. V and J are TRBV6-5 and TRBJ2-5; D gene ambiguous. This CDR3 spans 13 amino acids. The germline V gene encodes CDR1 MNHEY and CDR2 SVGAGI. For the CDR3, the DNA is TGTGCCAGCAGTTACTCCGACGGAGAGACTCAGTACTTC. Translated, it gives CASSYSDGETQYF.

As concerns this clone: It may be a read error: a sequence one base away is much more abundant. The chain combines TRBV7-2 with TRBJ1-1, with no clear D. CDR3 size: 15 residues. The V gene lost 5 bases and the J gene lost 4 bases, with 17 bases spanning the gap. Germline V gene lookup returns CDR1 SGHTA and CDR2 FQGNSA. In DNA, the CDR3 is TGTGCCAGCAGCCCGAGTGGGCAGCTGAGCACTGAAGCTTTCTTT. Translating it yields CASSPSGQLSTEAFF.

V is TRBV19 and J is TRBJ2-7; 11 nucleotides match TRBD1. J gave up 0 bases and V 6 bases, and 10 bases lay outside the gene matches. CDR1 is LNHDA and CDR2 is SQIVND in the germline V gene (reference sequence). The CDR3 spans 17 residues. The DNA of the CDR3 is TGTGCCAGTAGCCCCCATCCGGGACAGGGGGGCTCCTACGAGCAGTACTTC. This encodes CASSPHPGQGGSYEQYF.

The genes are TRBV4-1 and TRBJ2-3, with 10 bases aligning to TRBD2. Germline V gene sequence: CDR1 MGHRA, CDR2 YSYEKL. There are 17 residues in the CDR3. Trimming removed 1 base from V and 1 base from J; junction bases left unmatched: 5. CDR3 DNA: TGCGCCAGCAGCCAAGTAGCGGGAGGACGCGGCACAGATACGCAGTATTTT. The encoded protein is CASSQVAGGRGTDTQYF.

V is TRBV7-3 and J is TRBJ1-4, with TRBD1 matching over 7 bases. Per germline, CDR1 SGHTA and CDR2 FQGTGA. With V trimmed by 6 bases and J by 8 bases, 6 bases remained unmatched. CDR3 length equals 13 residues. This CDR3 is CASSRQGREKLFF. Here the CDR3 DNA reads TGTGCCAGCAGTCGACAGGGAAGAGAAAAACTGTTTTTT.

The CDR3 loop is CASSLDLQGPLNGNEQFF. DNA for the CDR3: TGTGCCAGCAGCTTAGATCTACAGGGTCCATTAAATGGGAATGAGCAGTTCTTC. V gene TRBV7-2 combines with J gene TRBJ2-1, with D tentatively TRBD1 (6 bases). Germline V gene data show CDR1 as SGHTA and CDR2 as FQGNSA. This CDR3 contains 18 residues. The V and J ends lost 1 base and 7 bases respectively, with 23 bases between them.

The CDR3 loop is CASSYSTENTEAFF. The CDR3 coding sequence is TGTGCCAGCAGTTACTCGACCGAGAACACTGAAGCTTTCTTT. This chain uses TRBV6-5 with TRBJ1-1, with D unclear. CDR1 is MNHEY and CDR2 is SVGAGI in the germline V gene. V lost 0 bases to trimming and J lost 1 base, with 6 bases between them. The CDR3 covers 14 residues.

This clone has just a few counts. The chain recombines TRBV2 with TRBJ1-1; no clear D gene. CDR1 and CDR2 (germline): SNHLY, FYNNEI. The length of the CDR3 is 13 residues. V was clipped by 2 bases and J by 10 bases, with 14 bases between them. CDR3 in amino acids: CASSETLNRGAFF. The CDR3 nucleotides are TGTGCCAGCAGTGAAACTCTCAACCGGGGAGCTTTCTTT.

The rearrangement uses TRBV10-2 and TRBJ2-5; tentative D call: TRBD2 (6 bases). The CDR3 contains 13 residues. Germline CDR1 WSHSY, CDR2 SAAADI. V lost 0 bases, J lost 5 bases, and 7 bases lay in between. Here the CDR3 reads CASSESGGETQYF. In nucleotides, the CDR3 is TGCGCCAGCAGTGAGTCAGGAGGGGAGACCCAGTACTTC.

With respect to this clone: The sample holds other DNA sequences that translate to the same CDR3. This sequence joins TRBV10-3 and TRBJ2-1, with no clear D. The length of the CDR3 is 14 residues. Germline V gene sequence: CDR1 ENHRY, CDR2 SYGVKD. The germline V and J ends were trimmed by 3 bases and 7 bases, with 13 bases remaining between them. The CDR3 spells CAISESIGGNEQFF. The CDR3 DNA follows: TGTGCCATCAGTGAATCGATTGGCGGAAATGAGCAGTTCTTC.

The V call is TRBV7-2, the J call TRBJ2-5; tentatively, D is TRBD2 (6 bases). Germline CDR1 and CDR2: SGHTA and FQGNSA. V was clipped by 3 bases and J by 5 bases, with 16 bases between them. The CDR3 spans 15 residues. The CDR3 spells CASSLSSEGRETQYF. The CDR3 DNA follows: TGTGCCAGCAGCTTGAGCTCGGAGGGCCGGGAGACCCAGTACTTC.

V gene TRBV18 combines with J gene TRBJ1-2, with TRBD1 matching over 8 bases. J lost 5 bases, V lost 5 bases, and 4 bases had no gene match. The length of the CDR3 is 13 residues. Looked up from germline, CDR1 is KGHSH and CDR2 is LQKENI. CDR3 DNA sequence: TGTGCCAGCTCAACGGACAGGGAGTATGGCTACACCTTC. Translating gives CASSTDREYGYTF.

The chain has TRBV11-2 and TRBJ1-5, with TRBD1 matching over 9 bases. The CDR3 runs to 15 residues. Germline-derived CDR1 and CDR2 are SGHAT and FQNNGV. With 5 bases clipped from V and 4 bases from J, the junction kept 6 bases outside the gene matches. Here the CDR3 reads CASSRTGVGNQPQHF. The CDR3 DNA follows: TGTGCCAGCAGCCGGACAGGGGTCGGGAATCAGCCCCAGCATTTT.

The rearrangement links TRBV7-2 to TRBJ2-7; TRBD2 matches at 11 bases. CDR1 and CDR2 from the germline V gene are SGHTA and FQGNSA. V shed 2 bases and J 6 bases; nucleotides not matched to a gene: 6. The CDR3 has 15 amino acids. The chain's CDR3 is CASSLTSGSWFEQYF. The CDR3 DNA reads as TGTGCCAGCAGCTTAACTAGCGGGAGTTGGTTCGAGCAGTACTTC.

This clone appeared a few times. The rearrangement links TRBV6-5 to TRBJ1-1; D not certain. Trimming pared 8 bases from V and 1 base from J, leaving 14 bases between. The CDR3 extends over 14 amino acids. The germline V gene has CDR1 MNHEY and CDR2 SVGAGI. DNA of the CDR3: TGTGCCAGCCACAGTCCCGTATGGAACACTGAAGCTTTCTTT. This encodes CASHSPVWNTEAFF.

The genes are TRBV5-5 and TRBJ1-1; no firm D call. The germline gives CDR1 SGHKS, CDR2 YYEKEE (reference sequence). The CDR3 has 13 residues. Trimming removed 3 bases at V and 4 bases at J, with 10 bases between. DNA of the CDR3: TGTGCCAGCAGCTCCTGGGGAACCACTGAAGCTTTCTTT. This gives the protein CASSSWGTTEAFF.

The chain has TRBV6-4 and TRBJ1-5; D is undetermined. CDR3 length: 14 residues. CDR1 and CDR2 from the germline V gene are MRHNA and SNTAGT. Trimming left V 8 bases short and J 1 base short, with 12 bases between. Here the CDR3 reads CASGVQRSNQPQHF. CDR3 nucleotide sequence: TGTGCCAGCGGAGTACAGAGAAGCAATCAGCCCCAGCATTTT.

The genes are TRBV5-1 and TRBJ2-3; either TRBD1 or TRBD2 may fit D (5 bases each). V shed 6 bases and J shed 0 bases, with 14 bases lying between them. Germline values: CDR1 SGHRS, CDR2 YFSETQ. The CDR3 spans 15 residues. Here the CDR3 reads CASTFGGFSTDTQYF. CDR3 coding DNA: TGCGCCAGCACCTTTGGGGGATTCAGCACAGATACGCAGTATTTT. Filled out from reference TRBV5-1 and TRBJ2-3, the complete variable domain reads KAGVTQTPRYLIKTRGQQVTLSCSPISGHRSVSWYQQTPGQGLQFLFEYFSETQRNKGNFPGRFSGRQFSNSRSEMNVSTLELGDSALYLCASTFGGFSTDTQYFGPGTRLTVL.

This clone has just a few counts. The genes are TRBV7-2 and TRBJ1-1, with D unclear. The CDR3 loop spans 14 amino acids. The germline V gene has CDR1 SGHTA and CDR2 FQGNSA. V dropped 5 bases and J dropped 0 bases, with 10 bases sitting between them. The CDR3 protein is CASSPGRMNTEAFF. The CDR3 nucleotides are TGTGCCAGCAGCCCAGGACGGATGAACACTGAAGCTTTCTTT.

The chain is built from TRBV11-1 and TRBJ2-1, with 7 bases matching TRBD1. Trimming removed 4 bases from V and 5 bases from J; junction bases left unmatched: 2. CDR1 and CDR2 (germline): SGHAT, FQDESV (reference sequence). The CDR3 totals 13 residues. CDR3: CASSSGTDNEQFF. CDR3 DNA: TGTGCCAGCAGCTCCGGGACAGACAATGAGCAGTTCTTC.

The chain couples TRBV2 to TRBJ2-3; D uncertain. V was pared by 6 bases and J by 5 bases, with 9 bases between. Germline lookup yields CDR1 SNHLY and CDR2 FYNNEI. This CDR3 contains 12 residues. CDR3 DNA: TGTGCCAGCAGCAGCGTTAAAGATACGCAGTATTTT. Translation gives CASSSVKDTQYF.

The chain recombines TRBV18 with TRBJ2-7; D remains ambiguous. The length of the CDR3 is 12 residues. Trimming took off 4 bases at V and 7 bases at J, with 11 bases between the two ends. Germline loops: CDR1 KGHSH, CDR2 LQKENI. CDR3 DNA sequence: TGTGCCAGCTCACAGGCCGCGTATGAGCAGTACTTC. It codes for CASSQAAYEQYF.

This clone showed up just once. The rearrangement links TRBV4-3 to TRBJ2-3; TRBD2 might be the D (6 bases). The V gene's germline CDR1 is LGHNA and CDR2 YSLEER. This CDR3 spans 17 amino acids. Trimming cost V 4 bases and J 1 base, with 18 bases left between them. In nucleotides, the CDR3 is TGCGCCAGCAGCCGGAAAGGAGGGGTGGACCGCACAGATACGCAGTATTTT. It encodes CASSRKGGVDRTDTQYF.

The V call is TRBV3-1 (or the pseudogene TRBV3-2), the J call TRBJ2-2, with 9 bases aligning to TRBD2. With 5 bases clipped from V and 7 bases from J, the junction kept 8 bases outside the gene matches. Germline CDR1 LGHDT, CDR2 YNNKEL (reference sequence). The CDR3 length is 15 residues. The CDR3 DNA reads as TGTGCCAGCAGCTTACGCGGGAGGGGCATCGGGGAGCTGTTTTTT. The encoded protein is CASSLRGRGIGELFF.